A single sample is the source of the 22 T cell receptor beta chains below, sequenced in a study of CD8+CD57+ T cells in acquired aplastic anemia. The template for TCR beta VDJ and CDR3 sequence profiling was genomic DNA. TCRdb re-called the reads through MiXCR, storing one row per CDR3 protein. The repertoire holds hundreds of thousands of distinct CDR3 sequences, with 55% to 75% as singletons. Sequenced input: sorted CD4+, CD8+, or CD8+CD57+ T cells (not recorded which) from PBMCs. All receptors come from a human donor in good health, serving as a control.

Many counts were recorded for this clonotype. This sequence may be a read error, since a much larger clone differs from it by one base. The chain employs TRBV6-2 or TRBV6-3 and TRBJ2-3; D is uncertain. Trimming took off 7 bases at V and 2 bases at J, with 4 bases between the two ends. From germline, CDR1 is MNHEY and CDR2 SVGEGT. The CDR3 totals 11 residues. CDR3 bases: TGTGCCAGCACCAACACAGATACGCAGTATTTT. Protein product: CASTNTDTQYF.

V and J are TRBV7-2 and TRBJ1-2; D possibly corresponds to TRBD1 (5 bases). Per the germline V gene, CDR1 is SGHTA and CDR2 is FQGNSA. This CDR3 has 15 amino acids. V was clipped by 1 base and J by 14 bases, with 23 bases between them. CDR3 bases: TGTGCCAGCAGCTTAGAGGGGACTAACTCCTACGAGCAGACCTTC. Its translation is CASSLEGTNSYEQTF.

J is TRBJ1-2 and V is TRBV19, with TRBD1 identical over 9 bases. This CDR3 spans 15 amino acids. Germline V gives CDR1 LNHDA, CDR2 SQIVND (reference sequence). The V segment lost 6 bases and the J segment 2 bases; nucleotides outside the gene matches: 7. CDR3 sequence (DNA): TGTGCCAGTAGGCTCGAACAGGGGGCGAACTATGGCTACACCTTC. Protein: CASRLEQGANYGYTF.

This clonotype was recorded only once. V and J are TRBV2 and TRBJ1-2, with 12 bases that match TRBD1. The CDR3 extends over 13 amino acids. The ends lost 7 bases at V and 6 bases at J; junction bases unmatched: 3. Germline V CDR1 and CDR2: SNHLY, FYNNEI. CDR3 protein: CASNRDRGHGYTF. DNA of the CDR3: TGTGCCAGCAACAGGGACAGGGGGCATGGCTACACCTTC. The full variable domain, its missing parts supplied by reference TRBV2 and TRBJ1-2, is EPEVTQTPSHQVTQMGQEVILRCVPISNHLYFYWYRQILGQKVEFLVSFYNNEISEKSEIFDDQFSVERPDGSNFTLKIRSTKLEDSAMYFCASNRDRGHGYTFGSGTRLTVV.

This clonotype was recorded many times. CDR3 bases: TGCAGTGCTAGAGATCAGGGATTTCAGCCCCAGCATTTT. Its translation: CSARDQGFQPQHF. The V call is TRBV20-1, the J call TRBJ1-5; perhaps TRBD1 as D (5 bases). CDR3 length: 13 amino acids. V was pared by 0 bases and J by 6 bases, with 9 bases between. The germline V gene has CDR1 DFQATT and CDR2 SNEGSKA (reference sequence).

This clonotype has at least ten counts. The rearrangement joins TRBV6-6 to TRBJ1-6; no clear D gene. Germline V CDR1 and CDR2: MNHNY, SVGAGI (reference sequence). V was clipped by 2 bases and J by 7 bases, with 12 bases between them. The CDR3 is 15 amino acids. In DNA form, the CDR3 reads TGTGCCAGCAGTTACGCTCCGACGGAGAATTCACCCCTCCACTTT. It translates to CASSYAPTENSPLHF.

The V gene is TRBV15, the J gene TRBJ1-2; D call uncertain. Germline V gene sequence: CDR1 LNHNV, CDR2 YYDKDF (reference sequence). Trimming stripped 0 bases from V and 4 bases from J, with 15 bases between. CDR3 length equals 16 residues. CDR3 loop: CATSRDKILEIYGYTF. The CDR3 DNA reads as TGTGCCACCAGCAGAGATAAAATACTAGAAATCTATGGCTACACCTTC.

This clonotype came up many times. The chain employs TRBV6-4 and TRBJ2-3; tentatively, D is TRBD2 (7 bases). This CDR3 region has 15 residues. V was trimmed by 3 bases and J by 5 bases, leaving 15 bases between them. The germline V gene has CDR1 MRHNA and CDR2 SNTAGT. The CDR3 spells CASSEVAGAGDTQYF. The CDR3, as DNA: TGTGCCAGCAGTGAAGTTGCGGGGGCGGGAGATACGCAGTATTTT.

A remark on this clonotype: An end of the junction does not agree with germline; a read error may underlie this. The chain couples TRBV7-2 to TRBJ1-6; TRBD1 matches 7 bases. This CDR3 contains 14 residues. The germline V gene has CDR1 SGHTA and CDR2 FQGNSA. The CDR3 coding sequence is TGTGCCAGCAGCCCGGGAGGGGGCCTCAGCACAGATACGTTT. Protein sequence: CASSPGGGLSTDTF.

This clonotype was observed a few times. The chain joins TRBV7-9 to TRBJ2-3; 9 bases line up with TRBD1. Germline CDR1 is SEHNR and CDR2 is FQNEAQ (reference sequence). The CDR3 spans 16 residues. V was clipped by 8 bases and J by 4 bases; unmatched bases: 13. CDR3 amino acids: CASGSAGTGQSDTQYF. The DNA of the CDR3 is TGTGCCAGCGGCTCCGCCGGGACAGGGCAATCAGATACGCAGTATTTT.

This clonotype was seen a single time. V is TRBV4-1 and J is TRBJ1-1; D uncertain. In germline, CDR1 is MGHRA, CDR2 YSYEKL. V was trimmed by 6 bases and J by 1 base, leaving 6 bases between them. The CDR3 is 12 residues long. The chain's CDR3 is CASRDGNTEAFF. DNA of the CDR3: TGCGCCAGCAGGGACGGGAACACTGAAGCTTTCTTT.

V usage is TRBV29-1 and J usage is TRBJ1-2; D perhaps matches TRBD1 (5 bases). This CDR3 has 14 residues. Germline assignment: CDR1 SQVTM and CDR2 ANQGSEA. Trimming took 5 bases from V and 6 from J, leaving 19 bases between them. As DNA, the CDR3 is TGCAGCGTTAAACAGGCGCCGGAGAGCAATGGCTACACCTTC. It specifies CSVKQAPESNGYTF.

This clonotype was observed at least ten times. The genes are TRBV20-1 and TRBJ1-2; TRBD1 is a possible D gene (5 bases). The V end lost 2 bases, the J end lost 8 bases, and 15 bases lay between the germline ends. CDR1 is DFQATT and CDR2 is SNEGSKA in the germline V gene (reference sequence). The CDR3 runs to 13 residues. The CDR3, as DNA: TGCAGTGCTAGACAAGCAGGGTCTGGAGGCTACACCTTC. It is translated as CSARQAGSGGYTF.

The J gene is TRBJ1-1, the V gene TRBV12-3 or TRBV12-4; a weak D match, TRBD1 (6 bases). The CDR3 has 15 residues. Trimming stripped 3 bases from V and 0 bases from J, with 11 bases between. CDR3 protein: CASSLGGAMNTEAFF. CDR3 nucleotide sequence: TGTGCCAGCAGTTTGGGGGGCGCGATGAACACTGAAGCTTTCTTT.

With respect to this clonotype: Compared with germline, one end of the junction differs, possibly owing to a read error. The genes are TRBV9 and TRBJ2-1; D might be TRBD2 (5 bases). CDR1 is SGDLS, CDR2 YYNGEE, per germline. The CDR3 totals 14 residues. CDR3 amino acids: CASSFPHSWTEEFF. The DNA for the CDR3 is TGTGCCAGCAGCTTCCCACACTCTTGGACTGAGGAGTTCTTC.

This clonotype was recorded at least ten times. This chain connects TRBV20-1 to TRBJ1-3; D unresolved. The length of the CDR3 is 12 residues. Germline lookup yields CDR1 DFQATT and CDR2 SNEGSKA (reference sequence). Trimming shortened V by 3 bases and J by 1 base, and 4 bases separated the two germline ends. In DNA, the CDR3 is TGCAGTGCTAGGATGTCTGGAAACACCATATATTTT. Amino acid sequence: CSARMSGNTIYF.

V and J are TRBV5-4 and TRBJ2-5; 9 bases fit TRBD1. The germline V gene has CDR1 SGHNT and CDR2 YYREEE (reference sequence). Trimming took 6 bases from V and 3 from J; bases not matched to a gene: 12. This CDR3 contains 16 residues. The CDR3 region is CASTVGSGTGKETQYF. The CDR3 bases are TGTGCCAGCACGGTGGGCAGTGGGACAGGGAAAGAGACCCAGTACTTC. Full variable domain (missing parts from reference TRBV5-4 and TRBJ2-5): ETGVTQSPTHLIKTRGQQVTLRCSSQSGHNTVSWYQQALGQGPQFIFQYYREEENGRGNFPPRFSGLQFPNYSSELNVNALELDDSALYLCASTVGSGTGKETQYFGPGTRLLVL.

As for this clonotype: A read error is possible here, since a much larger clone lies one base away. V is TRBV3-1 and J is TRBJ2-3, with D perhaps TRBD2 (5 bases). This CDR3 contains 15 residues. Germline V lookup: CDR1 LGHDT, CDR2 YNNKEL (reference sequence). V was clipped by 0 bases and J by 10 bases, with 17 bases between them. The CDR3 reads CASSQDRASLRAQYF. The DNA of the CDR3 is TGTGCCAGCAGCCAAGATAGGGCTAGCCTGCGTGCGCAGTATTTT.

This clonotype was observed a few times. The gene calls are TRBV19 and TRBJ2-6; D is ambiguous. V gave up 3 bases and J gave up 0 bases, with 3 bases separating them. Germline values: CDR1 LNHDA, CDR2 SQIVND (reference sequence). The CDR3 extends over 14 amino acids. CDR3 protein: CASSMCSGANVLTF. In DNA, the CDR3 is TGTGCCAGTAGTATGTGCTCTGGGGCCAACGTCCTGACTTTC.

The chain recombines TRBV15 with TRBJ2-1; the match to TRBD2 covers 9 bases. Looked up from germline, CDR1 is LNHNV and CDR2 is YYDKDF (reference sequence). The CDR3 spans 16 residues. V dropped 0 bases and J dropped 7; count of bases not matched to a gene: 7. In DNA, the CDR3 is TGTGCCACCAGCAGAGATGGGGCTAGCGGGATTAATGAGCAGTTCTTC. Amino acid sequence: CATSRDGASGINEQFF.

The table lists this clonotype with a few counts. The CDR3 protein is CASSLAGITGNTF. Written as DNA, the CDR3 is TGTGCCAGCAGCTTAGCAGGAATAACTGGAAACACCTTC. The chain employs TRBV7-2 and TRBJ1-2, with D unclear. CDR1 is SGHTA and CDR2 is FQGNSA in the germline V gene. V dropped 0 bases and J dropped 12 bases, with 14 bases sitting between them. This CDR3 has 13 residues. Full variable domain (missing parts from reference TRBV7-2 and TRBJ1-2): GAGVSQSPSNKVTEKGKDVELRCDPISGHTALYWYRQSLGQGLEFLIYFQGNSAPDKSGLPSDRFSAERTGGSVSTLTIQRTQQEDSAVYLCASSLAGITGNTFGSGTRLTVV.

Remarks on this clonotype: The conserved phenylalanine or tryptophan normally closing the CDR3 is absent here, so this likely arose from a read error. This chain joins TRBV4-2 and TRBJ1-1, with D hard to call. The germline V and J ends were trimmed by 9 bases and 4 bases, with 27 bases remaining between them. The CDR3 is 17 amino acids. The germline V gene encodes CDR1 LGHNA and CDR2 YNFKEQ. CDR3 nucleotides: TGTGCCAGTAGTATAGGCGGAGCTTCCTTTTTTTGCACTGAAGCTTTCCTT. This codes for CASSIGGASFFCTEAFL.